This T cell receptor beta chain was captured in a study of blood T cell repertoires in COVID-19. CDR1 is GTSNPN, CDR2 SVGIG, per germline (reference sequence). The CDR3 has 13 amino acids. Trimming shortened V by 0 bases and J by 5 bases, and 10 bases separated the two germline ends. Only in-frame clones appear in the TCRdb table, and some are missing; sequencing was by immunoSEQ multiplex PCR. The sample consists of some 380,000 clones, around 84% of them appearing once. This rearrangement joins TRBV30 to TRBJ1-1, with D possibly being TRBD1 (5 bases). Material for sequencing was peripheral blood. The sequence derives from a human donor with acute or convalescent COVID-19. The donor label of this sample is uncertain. The CDR3 DNA reads as TGTGCCTGGAGTGTACAGGAATGGACTGAAGCTTTCTTT. Protein product: CAWSVQEWTEAFF.